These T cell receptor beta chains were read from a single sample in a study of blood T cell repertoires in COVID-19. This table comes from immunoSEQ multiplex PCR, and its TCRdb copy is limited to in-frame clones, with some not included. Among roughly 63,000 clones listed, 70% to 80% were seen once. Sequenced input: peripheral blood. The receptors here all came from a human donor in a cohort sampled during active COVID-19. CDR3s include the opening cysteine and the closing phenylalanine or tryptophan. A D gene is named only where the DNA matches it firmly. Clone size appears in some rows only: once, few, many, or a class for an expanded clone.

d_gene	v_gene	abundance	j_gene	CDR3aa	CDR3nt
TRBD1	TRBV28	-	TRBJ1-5	CASRTGTGGRLILSNQPQHF	TGTGCCAGCAGAACCGGGACAGGGGGCAGATTGATTCTTAGCAATCAGCCCCAGCATTTT
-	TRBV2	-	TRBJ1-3	CASSEHRGNTIYF	TGTGCCAGCAGTGAACATCGGGGAAACACCATATATTTT
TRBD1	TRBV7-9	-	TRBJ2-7	CASSSGQGASYEQYF	TGTGCCAGCAGCTCGGGACAGGGGGCTTCTTACGAGCAGTACTTC
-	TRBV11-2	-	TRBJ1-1	CASSAARIAFF	TGTGCCAGCAGCGCGGCCCGTATAGCTTTCTTT
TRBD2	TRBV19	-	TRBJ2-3	CASSLSAGLKSSTDTQYF	TGTGCCAGTAGTCTATCAGCGGGGTTAAAATCTAGCACAGATACGCAGTATTTT
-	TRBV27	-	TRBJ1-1	CASSLGESTEAFF	TGTGCCAGCAGTTTAGGGGAGAGCACTGAAGCTTTCTTT
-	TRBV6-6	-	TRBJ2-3	CASSYGTGVADTQYF	TGTGCCAGCAGTTACGGGACTGGGGTCGCAGATACGCAGTATTTT
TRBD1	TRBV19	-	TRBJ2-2	CASSDRGDTGELFF	TGTGCCAGTTCCGACAGGGGAGACACCGGGGAGCTGTTTTTT
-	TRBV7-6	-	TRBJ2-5	CASRRALGGETQYF	TGTGCCAGCAGGAGGGCTTTGGGGGGTGAGACCCAGTACTTC
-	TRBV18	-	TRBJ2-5	CASSPGAYQETQYF	TGTGCCAGCTCACCTGGGGCTTACCAAGAGACCCAGTACTTC
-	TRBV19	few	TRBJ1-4	CASSIGTANEKLFF	TGTGCCAGTAGTATAGGGACAGCTAATGAAAAACTGTTTTTT
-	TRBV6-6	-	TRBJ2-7	CASSNTGTTVQYF	TGTGCCAGCAGTAACACCGGGACAACTGTGCAGTACTTC
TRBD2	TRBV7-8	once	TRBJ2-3	CASSLAGGRGWGTDTQYF	TGTGCCAGCAGCTTAGCAGGCGGGAGGGGATGGGGCACAGATACGCAGTATTTT
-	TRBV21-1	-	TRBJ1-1	CASSKVSGENTEAFF	TGTGCCAGCAGCAAAGTTTCAGGGGAGAACACTGAAGCTTTCTTT
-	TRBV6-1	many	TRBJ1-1	CASSEFTGRTVAFF	TGTGCCAGCAGTGAATTCACAGGTCGAACCGTAGCTTTCTTT
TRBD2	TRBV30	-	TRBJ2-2	CAWIPGLAGTGELFF	TGTGCCTGGATTCCAGGACTAGCGGGAACCGGGGAGCTGTTTTTT
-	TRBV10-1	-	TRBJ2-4	CASSESQNIQYF	TGCGCCAGCAGTGAGAGTCAGAACATTCAGTACTTC
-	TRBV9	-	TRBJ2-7	CASSVDGDWSYEQYF	TGTGCCAGCAGCGTAGACGGGGACTGGTCTTACGAGCAGTACTTC
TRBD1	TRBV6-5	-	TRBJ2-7	CASNPRTGGYEQYF	TGTGCCAGCAACCCTCGGACAGGGGGCTACGAGCAGTACTTC
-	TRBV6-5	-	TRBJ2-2	CASSYSFTGTGELFF	TGTGCCAGCAGTTACTCTTTTACGGGGACCGGGGAGCTGTTTTTT
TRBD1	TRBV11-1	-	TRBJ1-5	CASSVYDRVLSQPQHF	TGTGCCAGCAGCGTATACGACAGGGTGCTATCTCAGCCCCAGCATTTT
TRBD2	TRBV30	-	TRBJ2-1	CAWSVRGVGRNEQFF	TGTGCCTGGAGTGTACGGGGTGTCGGGAGGAATGAGCAGTTCTTC
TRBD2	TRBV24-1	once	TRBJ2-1	CATSPAPSGPSYNEQFF	TGTGCCACCAGTCCGGCGCCTAGCGGGCCCTCCTACAATGAGCAGTTCTTC
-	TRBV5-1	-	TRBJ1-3	CASAQGVENTIYF	TGCGCCAGTGCACAGGGAGTGGAAAACACCATATATTTT
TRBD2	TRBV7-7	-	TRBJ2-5	CASSLVWGGQETQYF	TGTGCTAGCAGCTTAGTTTGGGGGGGGCAAGAGACCCAGTACTTC
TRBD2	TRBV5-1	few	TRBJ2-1	CASSLGTSGSFGEQFF	TGCGCCAGCAGCTTGGGGACTAGCGGGAGTTTTGGTGAGCAGTTCTTC
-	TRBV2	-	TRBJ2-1	CASSPEQGSYNEQFF	TGTGCCAGCAGCCCCGAACAGGGATCCTACAATGAGCAGTTCTTC
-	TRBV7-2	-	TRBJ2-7	CASSWTLTGDYEQYF	TGTGCCAGCAGCTGGACCTTGACCGGGGACTACGAGCAGTACTTC
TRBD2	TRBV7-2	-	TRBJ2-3	CASSLASGNTDTQYF	TGTGCCAGCAGCTTAGCTAGCGGGAACACAGATACGCAGTATTTT
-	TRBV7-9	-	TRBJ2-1	CASSRSGTHSYNEQFF	TGTGCCAGCAGCCGATCGGGAACTCACTCCTACAATGAGCAGTTCTTC
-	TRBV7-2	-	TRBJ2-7	CASSSLRYEQYF	TGTGCCAGCAGCTCGCTGAGATACGAGCAGTACTTC
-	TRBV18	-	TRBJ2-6	CASSPTGLMSGANVLTF	TGTGCCAGCTCACCGACGGGACTTATGTCTGGGGCCAACGTCCTGACTTTC
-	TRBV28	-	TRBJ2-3	CASSLPGRPDTQYF	TGTGCCAGCAGTCTCCCTGGCCGCCCAGATACGCAGTATTTT
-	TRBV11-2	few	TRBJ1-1	CASSLVSSNTEAFF	TGTGCCAGCAGCTTAGTAAGCTCAAACACTGAAGCTTTCTTT
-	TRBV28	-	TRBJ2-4	CASTLTGTPGKNIQYF	TGTGCCAGCACCCTCACAGGAACCCCAGGCAAAAACATTCAGTACTTC
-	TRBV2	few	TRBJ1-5	CASSDLQASNQPQHF	TGTGCCAGCAGTGATTTGCAGGCAAGCAATCAGCCCCAGCATTTT
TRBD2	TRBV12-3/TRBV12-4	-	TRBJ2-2	CASRTGGRELFF	TGTGCCAGCAGGACGGGGGGGCGGGAGCTGTTTTTT
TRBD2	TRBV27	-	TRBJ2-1	CASSSRLAGYNEQFF	TGTGCCAGCAGTTCTAGACTAGCGGGTTACAATGAGCAGTTCTTC
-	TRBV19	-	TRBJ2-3	CASSMVRADTQYF	TGTGCCAGTAGTATGGTCAGGGCAGATACGCAGTATTTT
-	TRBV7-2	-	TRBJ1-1	CASSSWRRSEAFF	TGTGCCAGCAGCTCGTGGAGGCGGTCTGAAGCTTTCTTT
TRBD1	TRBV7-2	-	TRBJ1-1	CASSFDRGKTEAFF	TGTGCCAGCAGCTTTGACAGGGGGAAGACTGAAGCTTTCTTT
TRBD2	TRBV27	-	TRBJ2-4	CASSLWSGRAGGTKNIQYF	TGTGCCAGCAGTTTATGGAGCGGGAGGGCCGGTGGGACCAAAAACATTCAGTACTTC
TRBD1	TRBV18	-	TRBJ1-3	CASSPNRDRASRGNTIYF	TGTGCCAGCTCACCAAACCGGGACAGGGCGTCACGAGGAAACACCATATATTTT